These T cell receptor beta chains were read from a single sample in a study of T cells in Graves' hyperthyroidism and ophthalmopathy. One entry per CDR3 protein, called by TCRdb with MiXCR from the multiplex PCR reads. The sample lists 500,000 to 800,000 distinct CDR3 sequences; around 13% were seen once. The sample taken for sequencing was blood. The receptors come from a woman aged 50 to 65 with Graves' ophthalmopathy. The CDR3 runs from the conserved cysteine through the conserved F or W. Fields, in order: clone size, D gene, J gene, V gene, CDR3 protein, CDR3 DNA. D genes are given only for firm matches. The size of a clone is reported for some rows only, either as once, few or many, or as a class for expanded clones.

clone_size: -
d_call: TRBD1
j_call: TRBJ2-3
v_call: TRBV20-1
cdr3_aa: CSARKDRTTDTQYF
cdr3_nt: TGCAGTGCTAGAAAGGACAGGACCACAGATACGCAGTATTTT

clone_size: many
d_call: -
j_call: TRBJ2-7
v_call: TRBV5-1
cdr3_aa: CASSLVADYEQYF
cdr3_nt: TGCGCCAGCAGCTTGGTAGCGGACTACGAGCAGTACTTC

clone_size: many
d_call: -
j_call: TRBJ2-7
v_call: TRBV9
cdr3_aa: CASSVDGKGVSYEQYF
cdr3_nt: TGTGCCAGCAGCGTAGACGGGAAAGGGGTGTCCTACGAGCAGTACTTC

clone_size: many
d_call: -
j_call: TRBJ2-7
v_call: TRBV28
cdr3_aa: CASSPHGYEQYF
cdr3_nt: TGTGCCAGCAGTCCTCACGGTTACGAGCAGTACTTC

clone_size: few
d_call: TRBD2
j_call: TRBJ2-3
v_call: TRBV11-3
cdr3_aa: CASSLMGLAGVLSLTDTQYF
cdr3_nt: TGTGCCAGCAGCTTAATGGGACTAGCGGGAGTTTTGAGTCTCACAGATACGCAGTATTTT

clone_size: few
d_call: TRBD1
j_call: TRBJ2-4
v_call: TRBV4-3
cdr3_aa: CASSQPAAQGQGIQYF
cdr3_nt: TGCGCCAGCAGCCAACCCGCCGCCCAGGGACAGGGGATTCAGTACTTC

clone_size: few
d_call: TRBD2
j_call: TRBJ2-4
v_call: TRBV12-3/TRBV12-4
cdr3_aa: CASSSSARLAGQYF
cdr3_nt: TGTGCCAGCAGTTCCAGCGCACGACTAGCCGGTCAGTACTTC

clone_size: many
d_call: TRBD1
j_call: TRBJ1-1
v_call: TRBV7-9
cdr3_aa: CASSRDRVTGEAFF
cdr3_nt: TGTGCCAGCAGCCGGGACAGGGTGACTGGTGAAGCTTTCTTT

clone_size: -
d_call: -
j_call: TRBJ1-5
v_call: TRBV6-5
cdr3_aa: CASSYSGALNQPQHF
cdr3_nt: TGTGCCAGCAGTTACTCGGGGGCGCTTAATCAGCCCCAGCATTTT

clone_size: few
d_call: -
j_call: TRBJ2-5
v_call: TRBV6-2/TRBV6-3
cdr3_aa: CASSYSMGSGQETQYF
cdr3_nt: TGTGCCAGCAGTTACTCGATGGGTAGCGGCCAAGAGACCCAGTACTTC

clone_size: many
d_call: -
j_call: TRBJ2-7
v_call: TRBV11-2
cdr3_aa: CASSSRTAREQYF
cdr3_nt: TGTGCCAGCAGCTCGAGGACAGCGCGGGAGCAGTACTTC

clone_size: once
d_call: TRBD2
j_call: TRBJ2-1
v_call: TRBV19
cdr3_aa: CASSPRGSGRPPGNEQFF
cdr3_nt: TGTGCCAGTAGTCCCCGCGGTAGCGGGAGGCCCCCGGGCAATGAGCAGTTCTTC

clone_size: many
d_call: -
j_call: TRBJ1-3
v_call: TRBV27
cdr3_aa: CASSLLQPSGNTIYF
cdr3_nt: TGTGCCAGCAGTTTACTTCAGCCCTCTGGAAACACCATATATTTT

clone_size: many
d_call: -
j_call: TRBJ1-1
v_call: TRBV7-6
cdr3_aa: CASSLDGRREAFF
cdr3_nt: TGTGCCAGCAGCTTAGATGGGCGTCGTGAAGCTTTCTTT